These 8 T cell receptor beta chains share one sample of origin, sequenced in a study of shared clonotypes between healthy human individuals. Here immunoSEQ multiplex PCR was the method, and the copy in TCRdb shows in-frame clones only, minus some. The data contain about 1.1 million clones, about four fifths of them singletons. Specimen: memory CD4+ T cells from PBMCs. As to subset: CD45RA-negative fraction. Receptors originate from a young man in good health. Some clones in this sample may be carry-over from other donors' samples.

This chain joins TRBV18 and TRBJ2-7; D tentatively reads TRBD1 or TRBD2 (5 bases each). This CDR3 contains 14 residues. Between the trimmed V and J ends, which lost 0 bases and 4 bases, there was a span of 10 bases. CDR1 is KGHSH, CDR2 LQKENI, per germline. CDR3 nucleotides: TGTGCCAGCTCACCACCTCTGGGGGATTACGAGCAGTACTTC. This gives the protein CASSPPLGDYEQYF.

The rearrangement links TRBV25-1 to TRBJ2-7; D gene unclear. Trimming removed 5 bases from V and 7 bases from J, with 18 bases in between. The CDR3 spans 14 residues. CDR1 is MGHDK and CDR2 is SYGVNS in the germline V gene. This CDR3 is CASSIQASSGEQYF. The CDR3 bases are TGTGCCAGCAGTATCCAGGCCTCCTCTGGGGAGCAGTACTTC.

This chain uses TRBV30 with TRBJ2-4; 7 nucleotides agree with TRBD1. The CDR3 sequence is 13 residues long. Germline V gene sequence: CDR1 GTSNPN, CDR2 SVGIG (reference sequence). Losses at the gene ends were 4 bases for V and 6 bases for J; bases not matched to a gene: 6. CDR3 sequence: CAWTPGTVNIQYF. CDR3 in DNA: TGTGCCTGGACTCCAGGGACAGTAAACATTCAGTACTTC.

The chain combines TRBV7-3 with TRBJ2-1, with 12 bases lining up with TRBD2. Germline loops: CDR1 SGHTA, CDR2 FQGTGA. J gave up 4 bases and V 3 bases, and 4 bases lay outside the gene matches. The CDR3 is 16 residues long. The CDR3 reads CASSFGGTSGYNEQFF. CDR3 nucleotide sequence: TGTGCCAGCAGCTTCGGCGGGACTAGCGGGTACAATGAGCAGTTCTTC.

This chain links TRBV4-1 with TRBJ1-2; TRBD1 aligns across 9 bases. This CDR3 has 16 amino acids. The J segment lost 5 bases and the V segment lost 4 bases, leaving 11 bases of the junction unmatched. Germline CDR1 MGHRA, CDR2 YSYEKL. CDR3 bases: TGCGCCAGCAGCCGCACGGGGACAGGGCTATTTTATGGCTACACCTTC. Translation gives CASSRTGTGLFYGYTF.

The V gene is TRBV28, the J gene TRBJ2-1; TRBD2 agrees at 8 bases. The CDR3 covers 14 residues. The ends lost 8 bases at V and 4 bases at J; junction bases unmatched: 7. Germline CDR1 and CDR2: MDHEN and SYDVKM. The CDR3 reads CASQRETTYNEQFF. The CDR3 nucleotides read TGTGCCAGCCAGCGGGAGACTACGTACAATGAGCAGTTCTTC.

This chain uses TRBV5-5 with TRBJ1-1; 11 bases agree with TRBD1. V dropped 1 base and J dropped 6; count of bases not matched to a gene: 11. The CDR3 totals 17 residues. The germline V gene encodes CDR1 SGHKS and CDR2 YYEKEE (reference sequence). In DNA form, the CDR3 reads TGTGCCAGCAGCTTGCGGACAGGGGGCGGTATGAGTCCTGAAGCTTTCTTT. This gives the protein CASSLRTGGGMSPEAFF.

This clone appeared a few times. The chain links TRBV2 to TRBJ1-2; D uncertain. Germline values: CDR1 SNHLY, CDR2 FYNNEI. The CDR3 length is 14 residues. Trimming stripped 1 base from V and 4 bases from J, with 10 bases between. Written as DNA, the CDR3 is TGTGCCAGCAGTGAAGTCAAAACTACCTATGGCTACACCTTC. The encoded protein is CASSEVKTTYGYTF.